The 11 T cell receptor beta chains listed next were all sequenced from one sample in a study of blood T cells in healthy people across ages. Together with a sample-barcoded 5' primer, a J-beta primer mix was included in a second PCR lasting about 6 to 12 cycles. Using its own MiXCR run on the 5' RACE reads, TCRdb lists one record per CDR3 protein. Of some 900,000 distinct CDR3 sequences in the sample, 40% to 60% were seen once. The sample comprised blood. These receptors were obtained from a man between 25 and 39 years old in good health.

This CDR3 reads CASSLSSGGSSYEQYF. CDR3 nucleotide sequence: TGTGCCAGCAGCTTATCAAGCGGGGGGTCCTCCTACGAGCAGTACTTC. The V gene is TRBV5-6, the J gene TRBJ2-7; 9 nucleotides align to TRBD2. Trimming took 2 bases from V and 0 from J; bases not matched to a gene: 6. The length of the CDR3 is 16 residues. Germline V gene data show CDR1 as SGHDT and CDR2 as YYEEEE.

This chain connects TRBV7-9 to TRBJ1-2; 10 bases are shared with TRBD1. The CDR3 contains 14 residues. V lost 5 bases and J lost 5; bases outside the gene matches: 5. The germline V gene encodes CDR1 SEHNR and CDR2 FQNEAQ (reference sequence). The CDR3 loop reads CASSPRQGAYGYTF. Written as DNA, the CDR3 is TGTGCCAGCAGCCCTAGACAGGGGGCGTATGGCTACACCTTC. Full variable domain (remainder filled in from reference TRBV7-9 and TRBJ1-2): DTGVSQNPRHKITKRGQNVTFRCDPISEHNRLYWYRQTLGQGPEFLTYFQNEAQLEKSRLLSDRFSAERPKGSFSTLEIQRTEQGDSAMYLCASSPRQGAYGYTFGSGTRLTVV.

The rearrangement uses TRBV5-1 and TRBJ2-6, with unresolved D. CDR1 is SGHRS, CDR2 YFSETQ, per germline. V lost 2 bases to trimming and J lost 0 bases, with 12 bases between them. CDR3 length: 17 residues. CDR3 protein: CASSFGPSLSGANVLTF. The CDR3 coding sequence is TGCGCCAGCAGCTTTGGGCCCAGCCTCTCTGGGGCCAACGTCCTGACTTTC.

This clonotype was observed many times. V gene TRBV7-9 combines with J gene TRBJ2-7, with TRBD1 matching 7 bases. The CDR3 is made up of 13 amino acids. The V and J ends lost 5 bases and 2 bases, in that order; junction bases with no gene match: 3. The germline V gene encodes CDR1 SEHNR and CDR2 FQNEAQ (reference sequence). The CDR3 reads CASSPRGPYEQYF. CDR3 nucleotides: TGTGCCAGCAGCCCTAGGGGGCCCTACGAGCAGTACTTC.

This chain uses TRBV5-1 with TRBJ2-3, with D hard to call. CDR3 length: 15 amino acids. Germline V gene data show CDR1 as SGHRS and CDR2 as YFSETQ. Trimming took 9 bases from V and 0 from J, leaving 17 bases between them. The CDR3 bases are TGCGCCACTTACGACCTTTCCCGAAGCACAGATACGCAGTATTTT. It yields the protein CATYDLSRSTDTQYF. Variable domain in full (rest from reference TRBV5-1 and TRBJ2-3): KAGVTQTPRYLIKTRGQQVTLSCSPISGHRSVSWYQQTPGQGLQFLFEYFSETQRNKGNFPGRFSGRQFSNSRSEMNVSTLELGDSALYLCATYDLSRSTDTQYFGPGTRLTVL.

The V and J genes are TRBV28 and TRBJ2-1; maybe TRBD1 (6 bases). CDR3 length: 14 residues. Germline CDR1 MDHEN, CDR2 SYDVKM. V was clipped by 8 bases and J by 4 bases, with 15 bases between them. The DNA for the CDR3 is TGTGCCAGCGGGGACAACTTACCGTACAATGAGCAGTTCTTC. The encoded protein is CASGDNLPYNEQFF.

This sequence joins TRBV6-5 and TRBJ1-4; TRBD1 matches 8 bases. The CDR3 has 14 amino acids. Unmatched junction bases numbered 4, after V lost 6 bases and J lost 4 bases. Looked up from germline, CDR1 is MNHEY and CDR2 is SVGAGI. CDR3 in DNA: TGTGCCAGCAGACCAGGACAGGGTAATGAAAAACTGTTTTTT. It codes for CASRPGQGNEKLFF.

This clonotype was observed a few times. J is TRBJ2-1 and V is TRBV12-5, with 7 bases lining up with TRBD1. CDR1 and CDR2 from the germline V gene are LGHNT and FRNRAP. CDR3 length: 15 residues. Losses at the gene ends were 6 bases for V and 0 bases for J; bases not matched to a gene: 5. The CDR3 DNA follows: TGTGCTAGTGGCACGGGACAGAGCTCCTACAATGAGCAGTTCTTC. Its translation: CASGTGQSSYNEQFF.

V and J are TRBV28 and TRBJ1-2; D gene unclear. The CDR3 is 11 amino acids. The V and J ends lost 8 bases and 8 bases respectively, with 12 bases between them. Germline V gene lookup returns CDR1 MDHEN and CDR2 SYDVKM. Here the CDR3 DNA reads TGTGCCAGCGGGCCTCCGGGGGGCTACACCTTC. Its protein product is CASGPPGGYTF.

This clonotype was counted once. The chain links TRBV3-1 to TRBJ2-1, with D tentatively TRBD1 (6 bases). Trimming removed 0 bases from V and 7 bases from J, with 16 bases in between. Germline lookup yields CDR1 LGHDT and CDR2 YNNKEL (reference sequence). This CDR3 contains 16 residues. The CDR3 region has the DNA TGTGCCAGCAGCCAAGATCCAGGGGCCTTATGGAATGAGCAGTTCTTC. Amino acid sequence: CASSQDPGALWNEQFF.

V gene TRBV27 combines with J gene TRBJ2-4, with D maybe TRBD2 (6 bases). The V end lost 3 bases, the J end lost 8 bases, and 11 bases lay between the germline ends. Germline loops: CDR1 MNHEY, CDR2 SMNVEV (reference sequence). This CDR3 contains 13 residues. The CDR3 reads CASSFTWRDIQYF. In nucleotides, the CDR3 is TGTGCCAGCAGTTTCACCTGGAGGGACATTCAGTACTTC.